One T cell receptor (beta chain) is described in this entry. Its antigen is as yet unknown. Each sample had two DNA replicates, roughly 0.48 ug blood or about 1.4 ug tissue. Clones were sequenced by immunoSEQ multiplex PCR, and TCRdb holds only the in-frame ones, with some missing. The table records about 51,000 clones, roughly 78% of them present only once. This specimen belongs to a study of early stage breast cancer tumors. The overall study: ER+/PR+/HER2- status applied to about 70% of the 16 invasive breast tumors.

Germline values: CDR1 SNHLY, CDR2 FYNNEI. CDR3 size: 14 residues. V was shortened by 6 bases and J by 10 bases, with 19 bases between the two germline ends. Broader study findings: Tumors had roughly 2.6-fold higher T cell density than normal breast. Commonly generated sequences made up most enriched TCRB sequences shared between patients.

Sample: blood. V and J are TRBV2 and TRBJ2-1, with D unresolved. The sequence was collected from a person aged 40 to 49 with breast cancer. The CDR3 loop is CASRETPTSSEQFF. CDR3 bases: TGTGCCAGCAGGGAGACTCCCACCAGCAGCGAGCAGTTCTTC.